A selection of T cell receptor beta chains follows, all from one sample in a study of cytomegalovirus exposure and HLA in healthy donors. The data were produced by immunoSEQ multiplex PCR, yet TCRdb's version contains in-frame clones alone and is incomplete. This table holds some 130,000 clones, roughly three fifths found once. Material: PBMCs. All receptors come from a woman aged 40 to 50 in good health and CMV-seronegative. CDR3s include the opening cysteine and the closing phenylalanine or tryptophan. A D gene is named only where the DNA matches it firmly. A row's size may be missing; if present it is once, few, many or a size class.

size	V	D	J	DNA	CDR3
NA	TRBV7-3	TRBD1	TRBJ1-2	TGTGCCAGCAGCTTAACAGGGGGCAACTATGGCTACACCTTC	CASSLTGGNYGYTF
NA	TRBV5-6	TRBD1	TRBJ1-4	TGTGCCAGCAGCTCGCAGACAGGGACTAATGAAAAACTGTTTTTT	CASSSQTGTNEKLFF
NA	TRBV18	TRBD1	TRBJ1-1	TGTGCCAGCTCACCTTACAGGGGGCAGACTGAAGCTTTCTTT	CASSPYRGQTEAFF
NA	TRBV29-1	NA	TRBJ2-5	TGCAGCGTTGAACTTGCGGTAGCGCTGGAGACCCAGTACTTC	CSVELAVALETQYF
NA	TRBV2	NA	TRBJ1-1	TGTGCCAGCAGTGTCGGACAACCTTCAGCTTTCTTT	CASSVGQPSAFF
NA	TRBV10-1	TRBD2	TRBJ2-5	TGCGCCAGCAGTGAGTCTGGAGCGGGGGGGAACCAGGAGACCCAGTACTTC	CASSESGAGGNQETQYF
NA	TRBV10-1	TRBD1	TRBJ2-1	TGCGCCAGCAGTGACCGGGACAGGGGCAGCGTAAAGTTCTTC	CASSDRDRGSVKFF
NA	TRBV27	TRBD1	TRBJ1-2	TGTGCCACCTCGTCCCGCCCTCCGGGACAGGGGGCGGATGGCTACACCTTC	CATSSRPPGQGADGYTF
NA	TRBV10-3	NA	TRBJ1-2	TGTGCCATCAGTCACGGGGAAGGAACTAACTATGGCTACACCTTC	CAISHGEGTNYGYTF
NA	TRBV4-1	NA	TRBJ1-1	TGCGCCAGCAGCCATGACAGTGCCTCAGAAGCTTTCTTT	CASSHDSASEAFF
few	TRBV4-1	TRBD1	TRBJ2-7	TGCGCCAGCAGCCAGGACAGGGACTACGAGCAGTACTTC	CASSQDRDYEQYF
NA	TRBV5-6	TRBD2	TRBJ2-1	TGTGCCAGCAGCTTACCACAGCGGGGTTACTTCAATGAGCAGTTCTTC	CASSLPQRGYFNEQFF
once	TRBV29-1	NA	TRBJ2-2	TGCAGCGCCTTTACAGGTTTTGGCGGGGAGCTGTTTTTT	CSAFTGFGGELFF
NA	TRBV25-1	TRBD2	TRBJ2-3	TGTGCCAGCTCCACGTCAGCGGGGGGGTGGGCAGATACGCAGTATTTT	CASSTSAGGWADTQYF
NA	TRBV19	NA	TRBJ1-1	TGTGCCAGTAGTATAGGAGTCACTGAAGCTTTCTTT	CASSIGVTEAFF
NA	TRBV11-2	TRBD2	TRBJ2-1	TGTGCCAGCAGGGGACTAGCGGGGGGCCCCGACTACAATGAGCAGTTCTTC	CASRGLAGGPDYNEQFF
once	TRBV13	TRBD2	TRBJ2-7	TGTGCCAGCAGCTTAGTGGTGGGACTAGCGCCCAGCTACGAGCAGTACTTC	CASSLVVGLAPSYEQYF
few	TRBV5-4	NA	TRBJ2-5	TGTGCCAGCAGCTTAGCGAGCGAGCCATGGGAGACCCAGTACTTC	CASSLASEPWETQYF
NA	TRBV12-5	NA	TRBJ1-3	TGTGCTAGTGGTAGCCCCGGGGGCTCTGGAAACACCATATATTTT	CASGSPGGSGNTIYF
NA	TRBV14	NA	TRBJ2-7	TGTGCCAGCAGCCAAGTAATCAGCTCCTACGAGCAGTACTTC	CASSQVISSYEQYF
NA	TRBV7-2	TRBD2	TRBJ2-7	TGTGCCAGCAGCCCGGGGACTAGTCGGTCCGAGCAGTACTTC	CASSPGTSRSEQYF
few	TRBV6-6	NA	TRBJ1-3	TGTGCCAGCTCTGGGGGGGAACTCTCTGGAAACACCATATATTTT	CASSGGELSGNTIYF
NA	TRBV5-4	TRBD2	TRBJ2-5	TGTGCCAGCAGCTTGTCTCGGGGGGTGCAAGAGACCCAGTACTTC	CASSLSRGVQETQYF
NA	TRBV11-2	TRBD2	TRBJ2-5	TGTGCCAGCAGCCGAGGACTAGCGGGGACAGAGACCCAGTACTTC	CASSRGLAGTETQYF
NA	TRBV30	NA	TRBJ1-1	TGTGCCTGGGTTGGACTGGGAAGTTCGACTGAAGCTTTCTTT	CAWVGLGSSTEAFF
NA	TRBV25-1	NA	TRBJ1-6	TGTGCCAGCAGTGAATCTTGGGACAAGAATTCACCCCTCCACTTT	CASSESWDKNSPLHF
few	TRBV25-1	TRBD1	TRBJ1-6	TGTGCCAGCACGGGGACAGGGGACTTTTATAATTCACCCCTCCACTTT	CASTGTGDFYNSPLHF
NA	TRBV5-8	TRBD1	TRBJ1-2	TGTGCCAGCAGCGGGTGGGACAGATCTGGCTACACCTTC	CASSGWDRSGYTF
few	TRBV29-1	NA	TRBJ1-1	TGCAGCGTTGAGGGCAGGGTAAACACTGAAGCTTTCTTT	CSVEGRVNTEAFF
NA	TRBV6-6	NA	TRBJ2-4	TGTGCCAGCAGTTACTCAGGGAGAGCCAAAAACATTCAGTACTTC	CASSYSGRAKNIQYF
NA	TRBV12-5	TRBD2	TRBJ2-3	TGTGCTAGTGGTTTGGTACGCGGCGGGGGGCCTAGCACAGATACGCAGTATTTT	CASGLVRGGGPSTDTQYF
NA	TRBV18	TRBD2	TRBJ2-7	TGTGCCAGCTCACCCCGTTCAGGACTAGCGGGAATAAGCTCCTACGAGCAGTACTTC	CASSPRSGLAGISSYEQYF
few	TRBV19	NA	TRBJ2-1	TGTGCCAGTAGTACGGGATGGCGGGGTAGAAGGAGGGAGAATGAGCAGTTCTTC	CASSTGWRGRRRENEQFF
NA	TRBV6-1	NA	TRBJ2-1	TGTGCCAGCAGCCCCAGAGGGCCGGATGAGCAGTTCTTC	CASSPRGPDEQFF
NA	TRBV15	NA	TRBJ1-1	TGTGCCACCAGCAGAGCTGGGGGCTCGAACACTGAAGCTTTCTTT	CATSRAGGSNTEAFF
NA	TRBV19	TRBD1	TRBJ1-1	TGTGCCAGTAGTATGGGGACAGTTGAAGCTTTCTTT	CASSMGTVEAFF
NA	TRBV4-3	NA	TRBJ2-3	TGCGCCAGCAGCCAAGATATGACAGGGGAGGGAACAGATACGCAGTATTTT	CASSQDMTGEGTDTQYF
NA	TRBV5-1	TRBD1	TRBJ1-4	TGCGCCAGCAGCTTGGGGGGGACAGGGGGAGAAGAAAAACTGTTTTTT	CASSLGGTGGEEKLFF
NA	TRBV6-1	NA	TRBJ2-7	TGTGCCAGCAGGATCGACACCTTAACCTACGAGCAGTACTTC	CASRIDTLTYEQYF
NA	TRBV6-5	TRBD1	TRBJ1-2	TGTGCCAGCAGTTATTCGTGGACAGGGGGTACTGGCTACACCTTC	CASSYSWTGGTGYTF
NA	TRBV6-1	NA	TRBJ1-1	TGTGCCAGCAAAGGGGAGGGGACGGCGAACACTGAAGCTTTCTTT	CASKGEGTANTEAFF
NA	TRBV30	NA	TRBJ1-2	TGTGCCTGGAGTCGCCAGGGACTATATGGCTACACCTTC	CAWSRQGLYGYTF